This TCR beta chain was recovered during a study of identical twins (dated by TCRdb to 2015 to 2016). With respect to the entire study: To test whether fetal clonotypes persist, this study deep-sequenced TCR alpha and beta repertoires from monozygotic twins, from unrelated adults of various ages, and from cord blood. To rule out contamination, the twin experiments were replicated at different times with different library preparation protocols.

What the study reported, not specific to this receptor: Compared with coincidental sharing between unrelated individuals, out-of-frame TCR alpha sequences shared between twins showed an excess of sequences with low generation probability. The excess sharing between twins in beta out-of-frame sequences was weaker because fewer shared sequences reduced the signal-to-noise ratio. Abundant cord blood beta clonotypes had fewer insertions, young adult naive repertoires showed a similar but weaker trend, and memory repertoires showed no such trend. In monozygotic twins, out-of-frame TCR alpha sharing was systematically underestimated by recombination models, although the models agreed with sharing between unrelated individuals. Because the same donors could not be followed over many years, the conclusions depended on cross-sectional statistical analysis. Invariant T cells such as MAIT and iNKT could partly confound zero-insertion analyses, although diverse VJ usage argued against such confounding for most clonotypes.

Library creation used 5' RACE. Sequencing instrument: Illumina HiSeq 2000. Template switching added a universal primer binding site, and the final cDNA carried a unique molecular identifier that allowed TCR cDNA molecules to be counted accurately. Specific primers in the conserved constant-segment region were used to synthesize first-strand cDNA for TCR alpha and beta chains. To control for contamination, every cDNA library was double barcoded, receiving both a SMART-Mk sample barcode and Illumina barcodes. TruSeq adapter sequences and Illumina sample barcodes were added in two successive PCR steps. The TCR alpha and beta cDNA libraries were sequenced on the Illumina HiSeq platform using custom primers. Per the original workflow: Unique molecular identifiers were extracted from raw reads with MiGEC, and CDR3 positions were determined with MiXCR. Recombination models were inferred per individual with the repgenHMM and IGoR tools using an EM algorithm. The tcR package in R was used for shared clonotype analysis, with sharing normalized by the product of cloneset sizes. To study raw recombination free of thymic and clonal selection effects, out-of-frame nonproductive sequences were analyzed. TCRdb trimmed public reads at Q25 via fastp, called clones via MiXCR and kept in-frame beta chains. A single entry per CDR3 protein holds the most common genes and DNA from its merged rows. The V and J calls follow TCRdb's processing rather than the paper's. Counted in this sample were approximately 620,000 distinct CDR3 sequences; 8.6% of them appeared once. The ten largest make up more than 0.75% of the sample.

Trimmed from V: 6 bases; trimmed from J: 6 bases; junction bases lacking a gene match: 14. Reading the germline V gene (reference sequence) gives CDR1 DFQATT and CDR2 SNEGSKA. From its cysteine to its phenylalanine, the CDR3 spans 16 amino acids. The retained sequence is limited to the CDR3, 48 bases, with the frame set at the first base. A few counts support this clonotype. Its antigen is unknown. No per-base quality is available; no much larger clone lies one base away. Every donor was a healthy Caucasian. Three pairs of female monozygotic twins, all aged about 18 to 29 years, made up the twin cohort. Peripheral blood mononuclear cells were used as the source from which RNA for TCR libraries was isolated. Separately, the same data were catalogued under a study of yellow fever vaccine responses in identical twins. The second study's authors report: The authors reported that the T cell response to vaccination in identical twins appeared partly convergent and partly personalized. Focusing on identical twins, the study followed the T cell clones that responded to the vaccine, and did so with precision.

The sequencing sample was made of PBMCs. The chain links TRBV20-1 with TRBJ2-3, and 11 junction bases match TRBD2. This receptor was taken from a young woman in good health. Read as DNA, the sequence is TGCAGTGCCAACAAGATACTAGCGGGAGAAGAGGATACGCAGTATTTT. It is translated as CSANKILAGEEDTQYF.